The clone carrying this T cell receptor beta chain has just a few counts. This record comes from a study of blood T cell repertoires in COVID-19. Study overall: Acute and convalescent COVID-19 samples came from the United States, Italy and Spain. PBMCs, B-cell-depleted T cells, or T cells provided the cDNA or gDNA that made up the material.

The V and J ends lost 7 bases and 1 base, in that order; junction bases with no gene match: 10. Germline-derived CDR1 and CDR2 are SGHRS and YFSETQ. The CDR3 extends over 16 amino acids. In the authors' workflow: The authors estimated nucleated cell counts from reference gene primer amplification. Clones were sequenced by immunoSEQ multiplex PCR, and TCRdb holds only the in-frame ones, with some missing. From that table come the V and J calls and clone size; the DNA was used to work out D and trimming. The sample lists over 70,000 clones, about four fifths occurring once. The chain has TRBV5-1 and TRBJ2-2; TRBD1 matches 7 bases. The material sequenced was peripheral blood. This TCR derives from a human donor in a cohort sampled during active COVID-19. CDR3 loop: CASATGAAKNTGELFF. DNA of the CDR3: TGCGCCAGCGCAACAGGGGCCGCGAAGAACACCGGGGAGCTGTTTTTT.